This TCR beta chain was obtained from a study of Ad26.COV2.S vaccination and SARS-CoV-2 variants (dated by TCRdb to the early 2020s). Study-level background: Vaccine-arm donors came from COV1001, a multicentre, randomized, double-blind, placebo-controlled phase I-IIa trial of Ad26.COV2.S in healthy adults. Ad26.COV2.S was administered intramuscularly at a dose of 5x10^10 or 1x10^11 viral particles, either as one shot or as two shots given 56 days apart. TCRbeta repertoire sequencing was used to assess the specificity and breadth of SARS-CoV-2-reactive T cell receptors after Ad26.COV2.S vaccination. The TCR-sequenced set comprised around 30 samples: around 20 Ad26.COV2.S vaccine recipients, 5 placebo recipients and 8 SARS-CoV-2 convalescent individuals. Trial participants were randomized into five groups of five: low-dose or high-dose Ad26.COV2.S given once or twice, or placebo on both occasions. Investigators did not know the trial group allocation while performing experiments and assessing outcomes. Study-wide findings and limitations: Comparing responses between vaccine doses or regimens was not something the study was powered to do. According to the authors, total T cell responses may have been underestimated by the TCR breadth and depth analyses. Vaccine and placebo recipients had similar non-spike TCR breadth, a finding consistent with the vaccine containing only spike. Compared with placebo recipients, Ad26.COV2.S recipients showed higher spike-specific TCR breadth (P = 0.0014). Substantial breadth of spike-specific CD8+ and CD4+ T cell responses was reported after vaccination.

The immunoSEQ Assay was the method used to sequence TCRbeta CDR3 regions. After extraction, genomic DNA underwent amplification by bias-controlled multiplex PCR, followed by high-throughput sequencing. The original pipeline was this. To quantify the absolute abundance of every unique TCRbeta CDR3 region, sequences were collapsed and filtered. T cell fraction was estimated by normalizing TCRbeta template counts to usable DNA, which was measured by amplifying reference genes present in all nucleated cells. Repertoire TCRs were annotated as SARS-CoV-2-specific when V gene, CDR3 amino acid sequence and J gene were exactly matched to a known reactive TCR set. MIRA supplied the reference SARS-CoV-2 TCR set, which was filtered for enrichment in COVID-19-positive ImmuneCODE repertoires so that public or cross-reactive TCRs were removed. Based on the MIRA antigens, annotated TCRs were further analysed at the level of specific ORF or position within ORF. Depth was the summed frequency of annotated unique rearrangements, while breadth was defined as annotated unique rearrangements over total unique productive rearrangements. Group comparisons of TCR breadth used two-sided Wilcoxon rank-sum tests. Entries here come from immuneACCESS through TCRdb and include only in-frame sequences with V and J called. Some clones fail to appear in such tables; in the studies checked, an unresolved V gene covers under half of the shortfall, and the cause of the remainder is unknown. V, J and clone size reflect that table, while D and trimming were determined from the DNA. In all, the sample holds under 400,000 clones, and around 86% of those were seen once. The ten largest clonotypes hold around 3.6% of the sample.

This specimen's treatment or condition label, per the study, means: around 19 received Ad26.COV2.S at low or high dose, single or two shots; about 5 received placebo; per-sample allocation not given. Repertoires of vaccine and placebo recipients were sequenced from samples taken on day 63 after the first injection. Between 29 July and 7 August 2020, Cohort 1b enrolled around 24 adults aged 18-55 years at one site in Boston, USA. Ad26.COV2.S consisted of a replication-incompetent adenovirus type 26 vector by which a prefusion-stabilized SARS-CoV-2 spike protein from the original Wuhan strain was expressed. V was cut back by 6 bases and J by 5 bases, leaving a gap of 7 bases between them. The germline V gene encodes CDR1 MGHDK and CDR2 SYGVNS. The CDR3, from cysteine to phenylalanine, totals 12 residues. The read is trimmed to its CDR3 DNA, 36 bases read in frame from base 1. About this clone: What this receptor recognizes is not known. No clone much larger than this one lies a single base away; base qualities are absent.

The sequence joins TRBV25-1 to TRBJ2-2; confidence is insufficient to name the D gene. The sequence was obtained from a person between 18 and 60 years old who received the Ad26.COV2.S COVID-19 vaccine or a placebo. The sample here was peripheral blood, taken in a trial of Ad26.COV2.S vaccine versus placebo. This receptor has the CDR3 CASRSATGELFF. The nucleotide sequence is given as TGTGCCAGCAGGTCCGCAACCGGGGAGCTGTTTTTT. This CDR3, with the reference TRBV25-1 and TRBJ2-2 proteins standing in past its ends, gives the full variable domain EADIYQTPRYLVIGTGKKITLECSQTMGHDKMYWYQQDPGMELHLIHYSYGVNSTEKGDLSSESTVSRIRTEHFPLTLESARPSHTSQYLCASRSATGELFFGEGSRLTVL.